This T cell receptor beta chain was obtained from a study of cytomegalovirus exposure and HLA in healthy donors. Notes on the study in general: For most TCR sequences rarity was the rule, although some public TCRs occurred in many donors. Association with HLA alleles at 0.05 false discovery rate was found for 15,000 to 20,000 TCR beta sequences in a later analysis. According to an earlier analysis, most TCR beta V segments yielded productive rearrangements about 87% or about 30% of the time. Later analysis suggested links between common viral pathogens and several top significant clusters.

Comment on this clone: Its antigen is undetermined.

The PCR contained 60 Vbeta and 13 Jbeta primers. TCRdb's table, derived via immunoSEQ multiplex PCR, lists solely in-frame clones and lacks some. The sample consists of 130,000 to 150,000 clones, roughly 80% of them appearing once. Germline CDR1 SGDLS, CDR2 YYNGEE. V was trimmed by 6 bases and J by 9 bases, leaving 19 bases between them. This CDR3 region has 14 residues. The J gene is TRBJ2-1, the V gene TRBV9; D is possibly TRBD2 (5 bases). Sequenced material: PBMCs. This TCR came from a man younger than 30 in good health and CMV-seronegative. CDR3 DNA: TGTGCCAGCACCCTAGAGGGTAGAGCCGGTGAGCAGTTCTTC. It translates to CASTLEGRAGEQFF.